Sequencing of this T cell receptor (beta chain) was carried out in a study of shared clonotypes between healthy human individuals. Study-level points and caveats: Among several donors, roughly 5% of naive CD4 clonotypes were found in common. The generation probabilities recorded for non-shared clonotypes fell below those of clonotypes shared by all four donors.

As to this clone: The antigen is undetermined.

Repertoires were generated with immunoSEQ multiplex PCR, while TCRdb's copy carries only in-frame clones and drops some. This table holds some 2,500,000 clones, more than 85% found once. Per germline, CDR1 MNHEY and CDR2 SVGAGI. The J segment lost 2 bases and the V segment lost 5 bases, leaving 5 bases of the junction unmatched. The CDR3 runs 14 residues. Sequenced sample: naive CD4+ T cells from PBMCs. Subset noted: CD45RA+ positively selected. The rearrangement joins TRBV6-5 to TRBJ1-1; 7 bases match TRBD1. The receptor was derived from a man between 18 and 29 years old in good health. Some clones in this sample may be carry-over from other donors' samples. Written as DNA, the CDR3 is TGTGCCAGCAGTCGCCGACAGGGAAACACTGAAGCTTTCTTT. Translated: CASSRRQGNTEAFF.